Listed below are T cell receptor beta chains from one sample, sequenced in a study of cytomegalovirus exposure and HLA in healthy donors. Sequenced by immunoSEQ multiplex PCR; TCRdb stores in-frame clones only, minus some. The sample holds roughly 120,000 clones, over 60% seen once. The source material was PBMCs. All receptors come from a man aged 55 to 70 in good health and CMV-seropositive. CDR3s include the opening cysteine and the closing phenylalanine or tryptophan. The D gene is left open where the match is weak.

d_gene	v_gene	j_gene	CDR3aa	CDR3nt
.	TRBV29-1	TRBJ2-1	CSVGGAYNEQFF	TGCAGCGTTGGGGGGGCCTACAATGAGCAGTTCTTC
.	TRBV27	TRBJ2-3	CASSNKIMTDTQYF	TGTGCCAGCAGTAACAAAATCATGACAGATACGCAGTATTTT
.	TRBV7-3	TRBJ2-2	CASSLTGGLQDTGELFF	TGTGCCAGCAGCTTAACGGGCGGGCTTCAGGACACCGGGGAGCTGTTTTTT
.	TRBV5-6	TRBJ1-2	CASSSFDRNYGYTF	TGTGCCAGCAGCTCTTTTGACAGAAACTATGGCTACACCTTC
.	TRBV7-9	TRBJ2-7	CASSSTGGTSEQYF	TGTGCCAGCAGCTCAACAGGCGGCACCTCCGAGCAGTACTTC
.	TRBV7-2	TRBJ1-2	CASSLGTEIYGYTF	TGTGCCAGCAGCTTAGGTACAGAGATCTATGGCTACACCTTC
.	TRBV27	TRBJ2-2	CASSPLYGELFF	TGTGCCAGCAGTCCGTTATACGGGGAGCTGTTTTTT
TRBD2	TRBV5-6	TRBJ2-5	CASSLPGLATQETQYF	TGTGCCAGCAGCTTGCCGGGACTAGCGACCCAAGAGACCCAGTACTTC
.	TRBV6-5	TRBJ2-2	CASRRTGELFF	TGTGCCAGCAGGCGCACCGGGGAGCTGTTTTTT
.	TRBV5-4	TRBJ2-5	CASSRTPQGQETQYF	TGTGCCAGCAGCCGTACCCCCCAGGGCCAAGAGACCCAGTACTTC
.	TRBV5-1	TRBJ2-2	CASSLTGAGELFF	TGCGCCAGCAGTTTGACGGGGGCCGGGGAGCTGTTTTTT
.	TRBV5-1	TRBJ1-1	CASSQGQRGLDEAFF	TGCGCCAGCAGTCAAGGACAGAGGGGTTTGGATGAAGCTTTCTTT
TRBD1	TRBV2	TRBJ1-4	CASSEPGQGEKLFF	TGTGCCAGCAGTGAACCGGGACAGGGTGAAAAACTGTTTTTT